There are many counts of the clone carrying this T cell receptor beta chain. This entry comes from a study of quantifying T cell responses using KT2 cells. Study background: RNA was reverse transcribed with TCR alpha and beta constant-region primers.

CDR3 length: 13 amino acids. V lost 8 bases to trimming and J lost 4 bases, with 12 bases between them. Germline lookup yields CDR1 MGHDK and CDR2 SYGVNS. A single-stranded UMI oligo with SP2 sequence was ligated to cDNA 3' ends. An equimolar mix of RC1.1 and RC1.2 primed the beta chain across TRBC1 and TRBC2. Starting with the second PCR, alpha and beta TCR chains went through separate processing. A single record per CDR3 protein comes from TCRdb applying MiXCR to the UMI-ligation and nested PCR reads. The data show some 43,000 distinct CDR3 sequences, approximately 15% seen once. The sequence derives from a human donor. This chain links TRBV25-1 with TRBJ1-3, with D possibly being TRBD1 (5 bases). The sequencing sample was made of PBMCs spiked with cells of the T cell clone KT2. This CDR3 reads CASSTGVGNTIYF. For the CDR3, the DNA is TGTGCCAGCTCCACGGGGGTAGGAAACACCATATATTTT.